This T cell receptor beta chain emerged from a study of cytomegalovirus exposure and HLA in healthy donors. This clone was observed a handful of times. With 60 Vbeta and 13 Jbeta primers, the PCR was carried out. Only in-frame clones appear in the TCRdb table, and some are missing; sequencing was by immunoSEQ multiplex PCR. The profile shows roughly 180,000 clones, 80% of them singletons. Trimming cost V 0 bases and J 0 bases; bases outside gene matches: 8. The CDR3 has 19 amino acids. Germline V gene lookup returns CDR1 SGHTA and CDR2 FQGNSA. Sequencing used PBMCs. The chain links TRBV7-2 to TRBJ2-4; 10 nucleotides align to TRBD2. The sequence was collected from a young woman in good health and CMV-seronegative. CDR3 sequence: CASSLAPSGGLGAKNIQYF. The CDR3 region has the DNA TGTGCCAGCAGCTTAGCCCCTAGCGGGGGCCTAGGAGCCAAAAACATTCAGTACTTC.